This is a list of T cell receptor beta chains from one sample in a study of low-dose radiotherapy and immunotherapy resistance in tumors. One entry per CDR3 protein results from TCRdb running MiXCR on the reads. The top ten clones hold 5.5% to 6.5% of a sample with 54,000 or so distinct CDR3 sequences, about 25% of them seen once. Sequenced here: PBMCs, sampled before treatment. The source is a male donor with prostate cancer. Both conserved end residues are part of each CDR3. Fields, in order: V gene, D gene, clone size, J gene, CDR3 DNA, CDR3 protein. The D gene is left open where the match is weak. Where a row states a size, it is once, few, many or the class of an expanded clone; other rows omit it.

TRBV27	-	many	TRBJ2-5	TGTGCCAGCAGTTCGGAATACGGGGAGACCCAGTACTTC	CASSSEYGETQYF
TRBV6-2/TRBV6-3	-	many	TRBJ2-3	TGTGCCAGCAGTTACTCGACTGGATGGGCAGATACGCAGTATTTT	CASSYSTGWADTQYF
TRBV5-6	TRBD1	many	TRBJ1-2	TGTGCCAGCACCCGGATCCCGGGACAGCTAACTCCTAACTATGGCTACACCTTC	CASTRIPGQLTPNYGYTF
TRBV12-3/TRBV12-4	-	many	TRBJ2-1	TGTGCCAGCAGTCGAGGGTCTGGCGTCTACAATGAGCAGTTCTTC	CASSRGSGVYNEQFF
TRBV9	-	many	TRBJ2-7	TGTGCCAGCAGCGTAGGAGTAAACTCATACGAGCAGTACTTC	CASSVGVNSYEQYF
TRBV5-1	-	medium-sized	TRBJ2-7	TGCGCCAGCAGCCAAAATGGGGGGCCGATTGACGAGCAGTACTTC	CASSQNGGPIDEQYF
TRBV18	-	-	TRBJ2-5	TGTGCCAGCTCACCAAGGGAGACCCAGTACTTC	CASSPRETQYF
TRBV13	-	many	TRBJ2-1	TGTGCCAGCAGCTTGAGTAATGAGCAGTTCTTC	CASSLSNEQFF
TRBV6-1	-	-	TRBJ2-1	TGCACCAGCCGGAGGCAGGGCGGCGAGCAGTTCTTC	CTSRRQGGEQFF
TRBV27	-	many	TRBJ2-1	TGTGCCAGCAGTTTAACTAGCCAGCCCTTAAATGAGCAGTTCTTC	CASSLTSQPLNEQFF
TRBV3-1	-	-	TRBJ2-7	TGTGCCAGCAGCCAAGAGGGCAGACTCTACGAGCAGTACTTC	CASSQEGRLYEQYF
TRBV7-2	-	-	TRBJ2-5	TGTGCCAGCAGCTCCCCAAAGGAGACCCAGTACTTC	CASSSPKETQYF
TRBV29-1	TRBD2	-	TRBJ2-2	TGCAGCGTAGGATGGGGACTAGCGGGAGGTGAAACCGGGGAGCTGTTTTTT	CSVGWGLAGGETGELFF
TRBV3-1	-	many	TRBJ2-7	TGTGCCAGCAGCCGCGGCGGGGAGATCTACGAGCAGTACTTC	CASSRGGEIYEQYF
TRBV29-1	-	-	TRBJ2-5	TGCAGCGTTACCGGGCTAGGGAAAAGGGGCCCAGAGACCCAGTACTTC	CSVTGLGKRGPETQYF
TRBV5-1	TRBD2	many	TRBJ2-1	TGCGCCAGCAGCTTGGGGACTAGCGGGAGCGTCAATGAGCAGTTCTTC	CASSLGTSGSVNEQFF
TRBV5-1	-	-	TRBJ1-4	TGCGCCAGCAGCCTCGGGCAGGGCTATGAAAAACTGTTTTTT	CASSLGQGYEKLFF
TRBV11-3	-	-	TRBJ2-7	TGTGCCAGCAGCTTAGATCCCCCGGGGGGCGGCTACGAGCAGTACTTC	CASSLDPPGGGYEQYF
TRBV4-1	-	many	TRBJ2-1	TGCGCAAGCCGGGAGACAGGACCGATATACAATGAGCAGTTCTTC	CASRETGPIYNEQFF
TRBV7-9	-	many	TRBJ2-1	TGTGCCAGCAGCTCAGGCCTGGCTTCCAATGAGCAGTTCTTC	CASSSGLASNEQFF
TRBV12-3/TRBV12-4	-	many	TRBJ2-5	TGTGCCAGCTCCCCCCGAGTCCAAGAGACCCAGTACTTC	CASSPRVQETQYF
TRBV5-1	-	many	TRBJ1-2	TGCGCCAGCAGCCCAGGACAAGCGTGGAATGGCTACACCTTC	CASSPGQAWNGYTF
TRBV13	TRBD2	many	TRBJ2-3	TGTGCCAGCAGCTTGGGGCTAGCGGTCATCACAGATACGCAGTATTTT	CASSLGLAVITDTQYF
TRBV7-2	TRBD2	many	TRBJ2-5	TGTGCCAGCAGCTTAGTGGGGACTAGCGGGACAGAGACCCAGTACTTC	CASSLVGTSGTETQYF
TRBV7-9	TRBD1	many	TRBJ2-7	TGTGCCAGCAGCCCGACGACAGGGGAGGTCTACGAGCAGTACTTC	CASSPTTGEVYEQYF
TRBV2	-	many	TRBJ1-1	TGTGCCAGCAACCCAACAGGGAGCACTGAAGCTTTCTTT	CASNPTGSTEAFF
TRBV20-1	-	many	TRBJ2-1	TGCAGTGCTGGGATACGACTCAATGAGCAGTTCTTC	CSAGIRLNEQFF
TRBV18	-	many	TRBJ2-7	TGTGCCAGCTCAACAGGCTACGAGCAGTACTTC	CASSTGYEQYF
TRBV30	-	many	TRBJ1-2	TGTGCCTGGACGCACCGTGAGGGGGGTAAATATGGCTACACCTTC	CAWTHREGGKYGYTF
TRBV7-2	-	many	TRBJ1-5	TGTGCCAGCAGCTTGGGATCGGTGAGCAATCAGCCCCAGCATTTT	CASSLGSVSNQPQHF
TRBV6-6	TRBD1	many	TRBJ1-4	TGTGCCAGCTCGGGACAGGGGGCAACTAATGAAAAACTGTTTTTT	CASSGQGATNEKLFF
TRBV29-1	-	medium-sized	TRBJ2-7	TGCAGCGTCTTCAGTCAGGGGGGAAAAACTGGCGAGCAGTACTTC	CSVFSQGGKTGEQYF
TRBV19	-	-	TRBJ1-1	TGTGCCAGTAGTATAGGTGGACTTGGGAACACTGAAGCTTTCTTT	CASSIGGLGNTEAFF
TRBV2	TRBD1	many	TRBJ2-2	TGTGCCAGCAGTGCGCGGGGGGGACAGGGGGCCGGGGAGCTGTTTTTT	CASSARGGQGAGELFF
TRBV5-6	-	-	TRBJ1-5	TGTGCCAGCAGCTTGAGGGCCCGACAGCCCCAGCATTTT	CASSLRARQPQHF
TRBV5-1	-	few	TRBJ2-1	TGCGCCAGCAGCTTGGACCTCTCCTACAATGAGCAGTTCTTC	CASSLDLSYNEQFF
TRBV2	-	many	TRBJ2-3	TGTGCCAGCACTACCCACGGGGGTGGCACAGATACGCAGTATTTT	CASTTHGGGTDTQYF
TRBV6-2/TRBV6-3	TRBD2	many	TRBJ2-2	TGTGCCAGCAGCCAGGATGGACTAGCGGGTTCGAACACCGGGGAGCTGTTTTTT	CASSQDGLAGSNTGELFF
TRBV30	TRBD1	many	TRBJ1-2	TGTGCCTGGTTCTCGGCAGGGGGAGGGTATGGCTACACCTTC	CAWFSAGGGYGYTF
TRBV11-2	-	many	TRBJ2-3	TGTGCCAGCAGCTTAGCGCGGGCTGCCACAGATACGCAGTATTTT	CASSLARAATDTQYF
TRBV7-9	TRBD2	many	TRBJ2-5	TGTGCCAGCAGCCCCGCGGGCGGGAGGGCCCGAGAGACCCAGTACTTC	CASSPAGGRARETQYF